Presented here are 18 T cell receptor beta chains from one specimen sequenced in a study of cytomegalovirus exposure and HLA in healthy donors. Primers for the PCR totalled 60 Vbeta and 13 Jbeta. The table came from immunoSEQ multiplex PCR; TCRdb's copy has only in-frame clones and leaves some out. The profile shows roughly 150,000 clones, approximately 80% of them singletons. Sequencing was performed on PBMCs. These receptors all come from a woman younger than 35 in good health and CMV-seronegative.

The J gene is TRBJ1-2, the V gene TRBV7-2, with TRBD1 matching 9 bases. The CDR3 consists of 13 residues. Germline CDR1 reads SGHTA; CDR2 reads FQGNSA. With V trimmed by 5 bases and J by 8 bases, 6 bases remained unmatched. CDR3 sequence reads: CASSKQGAYGYTF. Here the CDR3 DNA reads TGTGCCAGCAGCAAACAGGGGGCGTACGGCTACACCTTC.

The gene calls are TRBV5-1 and TRBJ1-1; D is ambiguous. CDR3 length: 13 residues. Germline V gene data show CDR1 as SGHRS and CDR2 as YFSETQ. V lost 1 base and J lost 5, with 9 bases in between. The DNA for the CDR3 is TGCGCCAGCAGCTTGCATGAGCGGACTGAAGCTTTCTTT. Protein sequence: CASSLHERTEAFF.

The chain links TRBV2 to TRBJ1-3; D is undetermined. The germline V gene encodes CDR1 SNHLY and CDR2 FYNNEI. V was shortened by 3 bases and J by 0 bases, with 9 bases between the two germline ends. The CDR3 contains 15 residues. For the CDR3, the DNA is TGTGCCAGCAGTGAGGAGGCAGGCTCTGGAAACACCATATATTTT. Amino acids: CASSEEAGSGNTIYF.

The chain joins TRBV28 to TRBJ1-4; tentatively, D is TRBD1 (6 bases). CDR1 and CDR2 from the germline V gene are MDHEN and SYDVKM. The CDR3 totals 15 residues. V shed 6 bases and J shed 0 bases, with 11 bases lying between them. The CDR3 here is CASSPGQTTNEKLFF. CDR3 in DNA: TGTGCCAGCAGCCCTGGACAGACAACTAATGAAAAACTGTTTTTT.

J is TRBJ2-7 and V is TRBV6-1; D remains unclear. The V gene's germline CDR1 is MNHNS and CDR2 SASEGT. The ends were cut back, 4 bases at V and 0 bases at J, with 13 bases in the middle. The CDR3 spans 15 residues. CDR3 nucleotide sequence: TGTGCCAGCAGTGTAAACAGTTTAAGCTCCTACGAGCAGTACTTC. This translates into CASSVNSLSSYEQYF.

The chain employs TRBV5-1 and TRBJ1-2, with 12 positions matching TRBD1. Germline CDR1 SGHRS, CDR2 YFSETQ. Trimming removed 0 bases from V and 4 bases from J; junction bases left unmatched: 4. The CDR3 sequence is 16 residues long. CDR3 nucleotide sequence: TGCGCCAGCAGCTTGGCCGGGACAGGGGGCGGCTATGGCTACACCTTC. It specifies CASSLAGTGGGYGYTF.

The rearrangement joins TRBV7-9 to TRBJ2-2; TRBD2 is a possible D gene (5 bases). The CDR3 totals 15 residues. Trimming removed 5 bases at V and 5 bases at J, with 15 bases between. Germline CDR1 and CDR2: SEHNR and FQNEAQ (reference sequence). CDR3 sequence: CASSDSLARTGELFF. The CDR3 coding sequence is TGTGCCAGCAGCGACTCTCTAGCCCGTACCGGGGAGCTGTTTTTT. The variable domain in full, completed from reference TRBV7-9 and TRBJ2-2, reads DTGVSQNPRHKITKRGQNVTFRCDPISEHNRLYWYRQTLGQGPEFLTYFQNEAQLEKSRLLSDRFSAERPKGSFSTLEIQRTEQGDSAMYLCASSDSLARTGELFFGEGSRLTVL.

The chain links TRBV29-1 to TRBJ2-7, with 8 bases fitting TRBD1. Germline lookup yields CDR1 SQVTM and CDR2 ANQGSEA. This CDR3 has 12 residues. The trim removed 6 bases at V and 4 bases at J, leaving 5 bases unmatched. The CDR3 reads CSVGQAEYEQYF. Here the CDR3 DNA reads TGCAGCGTGGGACAGGCGGAGTACGAGCAGTACTTC.

The sample holds one count of this clone. The gene calls are TRBV5-4 and TRBJ2-7, with 13 bases fitting TRBD2. The J segment lost 3 bases and the V segment lost 3 bases, leaving 3 bases of the junction unmatched. The CDR3 covers 15 residues. Germline V lookup: CDR1 SGHNT, CDR2 YYREEE (reference sequence). Here the CDR3 DNA reads TGTGCCAGCAGCTCGACTAGCGGGGGGATCTACGAGCAGTACTTC. It is translated as CASSSTSGGIYEQYF. Filled out from reference TRBV5-4 and TRBJ2-7, the complete variable domain reads ETGVTQSPTHLIKTRGQQVTLRCSSQSGHNTVSWYQQALGQGPQFIFQYYREEENGRGNFPPRFSGLQFPNYSSELNVNALELDDSALYLCASSSTSGGIYEQYFGPGTRLTVT.

The J gene is TRBJ1-2, the V gene TRBV5-1, with a possible D match to TRBD1 (5 bases). This CDR3 has 15 residues. The V end was cut by 1 base, the J end by 7 bases, with 17 bases between. CDR1 and CDR2 (germline): SGHRS, YFSETQ. The CDR3 here is CASSLRTQISGGYTF. In DNA, the CDR3 is TGCGCCAGCAGCTTGAGGACACAAATATCGGGTGGCTACACCTTC.

The rearrangement joins TRBV28 to TRBJ2-1, with TRBD2 identical over 7 bases. The CDR3 sequence is 16 residues long. From germline, CDR1 is MDHEN and CDR2 SYDVKM. The junction had 9 bases not matched to a gene; V was cut back by 5 bases and J by 2 bases. The CDR3 coding sequence is TGTGCCAGCAGTCCCTGGGGAGGGTCACCCTACAATGAGCAGTTCTTC. It codes for CASSPWGGSPYNEQFF.

This sequence joins TRBV6-1 and TRBJ1-2; 7 nucleotides agree with TRBD1. V was clipped by 4 bases and J by 3 bases; unmatched bases: 8. The CDR3 spans 15 residues. In germline, CDR1 is MNHNS, CDR2 SASEGT. In DNA, the CDR3 is TGTGCCAGCAGTGCGCGACAGGGCGGGGACTATGGCTACACCTTC. Residues: CASSARQGGDYGYTF.

The chain recombines TRBV4-1 with TRBJ1-2, with D possibly being TRBD1 (5 bases). Germline V gene sequence: CDR1 MGHRA, CDR2 YSYEKL. Trimming left V 4 bases short and J 3 bases short, with 18 bases between. The CDR3 is 16 residues long. CDR3 in amino acids: CASSPGGRVFDYGYTF. In DNA, the CDR3 is TGCGCCAGCAGCCCGGGGGGGAGGGTGTTTGACTATGGCTACACCTTC.

This clone was detected only a few times. The J gene is TRBJ1-5, the V gene TRBV6-4; D remains unclear. The CDR3 is 13 residues long. Germline assignment: CDR1 MRHNA and CDR2 SNTAGT. V was shortened by 0 bases and J by 7 bases, with 7 bases between the two germline ends. CDR3 sequence reads: CASSDSDFQPQHF. CDR3 in DNA: TGTGCCAGCAGTGACTCGGACTTCCAGCCCCAGCATTTT.

This clone appeared a few times. The V call is TRBV6-5, the J call TRBJ2-2; 9 bases align to TRBD1. CDR1 and CDR2 (germline): MNHEY, SVGAGI. This CDR3 spans 15 amino acids. J lost 3 bases, V lost 5 bases, and 4 bases had no gene match. CDR3 in DNA: TGTGCCAGCAGTGGGGACAGGGAATACACCGGGGAGCTGTTTTTT. Translating it yields CASSGDREYTGELFF.

This clone is a singleton in its sample. Germline is not matched at one junction end, which may reflect a read error. The chain joins TRBV29-1 to TRBJ2-4; 11 bases map to TRBD1. Germline V lookup: CDR1 SQVTM, CDR2 ANQGSEA. This CDR3 is built from 17 residues. For the CDR3, the DNA is TGCAGCGCACGGGGACAGGGGGGACGCTTAGCCAAAAACAGTCAGTACTTC. Protein product: CSARGQGGRLAKNSQYF.

The chain couples TRBV6-6 to TRBJ1-3, with TRBD1 matching 8 bases. Looked up from germline, CDR1 is MNHNY and CDR2 is SVGAGI (reference sequence). The CDR3 spans 16 residues. The V segment lost 5 bases and the J segment 3 bases; nucleotides outside the gene matches: 9. Here the CDR3 reads CASSARAGGLGNTIYF. Written as DNA, the CDR3 is TGTGCCAGCAGTGCCAGAGCAGGGGGCCTTGGAAACACCATATATTTT.

The rearrangement links TRBV30 to TRBJ1-2, with a tentative D call TRBD1 (5 bases). CDR1 is GTSNPN and CDR2 is SVGIG in the germline V gene (reference sequence). The CDR3 totals 11 residues. Trimming cost V 7 bases and J 8 bases, with 14 bases left between them. The CDR3 DNA is TGTGCCTCAGGGAATCTTGGGGGCTACACCTTC. This encodes CASGNLGGYTF.